This entry concerns a single T cell receptor beta chain. Its antigen is not identified. Data came from immunoSEQ multiplex PCR; TCRdb stores just in-frame clones and leaves some out. The table lists fewer than 200,000 clones, about 90% of them singletons. Germline V gives CDR1 LGHNA, CDR2 YNFKEQ. The CDR3 length is 14 residues. The germline V and J ends were trimmed by 1 base and 5 bases, with 12 bases remaining between them. The data were taken from a study of cytomegalovirus exposure and HLA in healthy donors. Study-wide results and limits: Cytomegalovirus-associated status was assigned to fewer than 200 TCR beta chains.

The chain uses TRBV4-2 and TRBJ2-7, with D possibly TRBD2 on 5 matching bases. Source material: PBMCs. This receptor was obtained from a woman in her thirties in good health and CMV-seronegative. The CDR3 spells CASSQARENDEQYF. CDR3 nucleotide sequence: TGTGCCAGCAGCCAAGCACGGGAAAACGACGAGCAGTACTTC.